This T cell receptor (beta chain) stems from a study of T cells in Graves' hyperthyroidism and ophthalmopathy (dated by TCRdb to between 2019 and 2020). Context from the whole study: Peripheral blood samples were taken at initial diagnosis, before any treatment was given. To identify TCR V-J signatures that set the groups apart, the researchers used a discovery cohort of about a hundred patients, made up of 43 with Graves' ophthalmopathy and about 55 with stable Graves' hyperthyroidism. Prospective prediction of ophthalmopathy was tested in an independent validation cohort consisting of roughly 20 hyperthyroidism patients and over 15 patients who later progressed to ophthalmopathy. The roughly 91 discovery patients were randomly divided into training and test sets at a 7:3 ratio. The study also compared thyroid tissue and blood T-cell repertoires from roughly six Graves' hyperthyroidism patients. After sampling, hyperthyroidism patients received methimazole starting at 30 mg daily, and ophthalmopathy patients received high-dose intravenous methylprednisolone. TCR Vbeta CDR3 sequencing of 120 to 150 peripheral blood samples (more than 40 ophthalmopathy, about 75 hyperthyroidism and approximately 17 progressor patients) is reported in the paper.

Graves' hyperthyroidism was defined as stable when no progression to ophthalmopathy occurred over 18 months of follow-up. The hyperthyroidism patients were between 18 and 65 years old and newly diagnosed, with a disease duration of less than 2 months. The study excluded patients with uncontrolled infections, other autoimmune diseases, pregnancy or lactation. Diagnoses were established on the basis of clinical symptoms, serum thyroxine and TRAb, thyroid ultrasound, and orbital computed tomography. PBMCs were isolated from around 10 ml of fresh peripheral blood by Ficoll-Paque density gradient centrifugation. Total RNA was extracted with Trizol reagent, and quality was checked on an Agilent 2100 Bioanalyzer. About this clonotype: The antigen it recognizes is unknown. Qualities for individual bases were not recorded, and no much larger clone is one base off.

TCR beta CDR3 regions were amplified from RNA transcripts. For the first round of RT-PCR on the TCR CDR3, the HTBI primer set was used together with the Qiagen OneStep RT-PCR kit. The libraries were constructed in a second round of multiplex PCR and then size-selected and purified. Libraries were sequenced paired-end with 100 bp reads on an Illumina HiSeq2000. On the authors' methods: SOAPnuke was used to process the raw data, removing reads that contained adapters or uncalled bases, had a mean Phred below 15, or lacked an exact match to the constant primer or identifier. COPE v1.2.5 was used to merge the high-quality paired reads, and each unique nucleotide sequence was defined as a clonotype. Clonotypes were aligned to IMGT TRBV, TRBD and TRBJ reference segments using MiTCR v1.1. Analysis was restricted to V-J combinations with a frequency above 0.0001, which covered roughly 99% of repertoires. The TCS score was defined as the ratio of F50 (clonal expansion) to E x V (chaos), calculated using BLOSUM62-based TCRdist between CDR3 peptides within each V-J. Welch's t-statistics and random forest reduced some 510 V-J features to around 14, which were used in a naive Bayes classifier (R e1071). Thyroid-blood repertoire similarity was quantified with the Morisita-Horn index. Starting from the raw public reads, TCRdb applied fastp trimming at Q25, assembled clones with MiXCR and retained in-frame beta chains. Entries are consolidated by CDR3 protein sequence, retaining the most common genes and DNA. The V and J calls, along with clone size, are taken from TCRdb and not from the paper's own processing. In this sample the table shows 700,000 to 850,000 distinct CDR3 sequences, 35% of which occur a single time. The leading ten clones occupy around 30% of the sample.

The CDR3, from cysteine to phenylalanine, totals 14 residues. Just the 42-base CDR3 DNA is kept, in frame starting at base 1. Trimming costs V 5 bases and J 2 bases, and their ends lie 12 bases apart. The paper's findings and limits, for the study overall: During validation, the model predicted progression to ophthalmopathy a median of about 6.3 months ahead of onset, with around 65% sensitivity and around 73% specificity. Most expanded thyroid clonotypes (frequency above 0.001) were also detected in blood, a finding suggesting that blood repertoires may reflect thyroid immune responses. No statistical method was used to set the sample size in advance, and investigators knew the group allocation. A 13 V-J signature model separated ophthalmopathy from stable hyperthyroidism, with 87.88% sensitivity and roughly 81% specificity in cross-validation and 80%/75% in testing.

The chain is assembled from TRBV12-3 or TRBV12-4 and TRBJ1-1, with a tentative D gene TRBD1 over 6 matching bases. The sequence derives from a woman aged 35 to 49 with Graves' hyperthyroidism. Sequenced sample: blood. CDR3 reads: CASSAQGSNTEAFF. The base sequence is TGTGCCAGCAGTGCACAGGGTTCTAACACTGAAGCTTTCTTT.